Each of the 21 T cell receptor beta chains below was sequenced from the same sample in a study of T cells in Graves' hyperthyroidism and ophthalmopathy. The investigators amplified TCR beta CDR3 regions from RNA transcripts. An initial round of RT-PCR targeting the TCR CDR3 relied on the HTBI primer set. TCRdb recomputed calls from the multiplex PCR reads with MiXCR, one row per CDR3 protein. The repertoire consists of about 270,000 distinct CDR3 sequences, with 25% occurring once and the leading ten covering 25% to 30%. The material sequenced was blood. All receptors derive from a man aged 40-49 years with Graves' hyperthyroidism that later progressed to Graves' ophthalmopathy.

This clonotype has at least ten counts. The chain has TRBV24-1 and TRBJ1-5; D may be TRBD1 (5 bases). The CDR3 runs 12 residues. CDR1 KGHDR and CDR2 SFDVKD come from the germline V gene. Trimming cost V 2 bases and J 7 bases, with 5 bases left between them. CDR3 in DNA: TGTGCCACCAGTGATTGGGACCAGCCCCAGCATTTT. It is translated as CATSDWDQPQHF.

In its sample, this clonotype was seen many times. This sequence joins TRBV6-5 and TRBJ2-2; the match to TRBD2 covers 8 bases. Germline loops: CDR1 MNHEY, CDR2 SVGAGI. This CDR3 is built from 17 residues. V was pared by 3 bases and J by 5 bases, with 11 bases of the junction left unmatched. CDR3 DNA: TGTGCCAGCAGTTATCGATCCCTGGGCGGGGGGACCGGGGAGCTGTTTTTT. This codes for CASSYRSLGGGTGELFF.

The table lists this clonotype with many counts. This chain links TRBV27 with TRBJ2-7; D may match TRBD1 or TRBD2 (5 bases each). Trimming removed 9 bases at V and 1 base at J, with 16 bases between. Germline V CDR1 and CDR2: MNHEY, SMNVEV (reference sequence). The CDR3 sequence is 14 residues long. CDR3 in DNA: TGTGCCAGATCTCCGTGGGACGTTTCCTACGAGCAGTACTTC. Translated: CARSPWDVSYEQYF.

This clonotype showed up just once. This chain connects TRBV6-2 or TRBV6-3 to TRBJ2-2; 8 positions agree with TRBD1. The CDR3 runs 16 residues. The ends lost 5 bases at V and 5 bases at J; junction bases unmatched: 10. Germline CDR1 reads MNHEY; CDR2 reads SVGEGT. CDR3 sequence: CASSAVDRGPTGELFF. CDR3 sequence (DNA): TGTGCCAGCAGTGCCGTAGACAGGGGACCAACCGGGGAGCTGTTTTTT.

This clonotype was recorded many times. The DNA of the CDR3 is TGCGCCAGCAGCTTGGTACAGGGGGCGACTGGGGCCAACGTCCTGACTTTC. Protein sequence: CASSLVQGATGANVLTF. The chain uses TRBV5-1 and TRBJ2-6; TRBD1 matches 9 bases. The germline V gene has CDR1 SGHRS and CDR2 YFSETQ. This CDR3 is 17 amino acids long. After removal of 0 bases from V and 2 bases from J, the junction contained 3 bases not matched to a gene.

This clonotype was detected many times. J is TRBJ1-3 and V is TRBV15; D gene uncertain. This CDR3 comprises 14 residues. V lost 4 bases, J lost 0 bases, and 7 bases lay in between. Germline CDR1 LNHNV, CDR2 YYDKDF (reference sequence). CDR3: CATSTKSSGNTIYF. The CDR3 DNA is TGTGCCACCAGCACTAAAAGCTCTGGAAACACCATATATTTT.

The rearrangement joins TRBV30 to TRBJ2-7, with a possible D match to TRBD2 (6 bases). The V and J ends lost 1 base and 2 bases respectively, with 12 bases between them. This CDR3 is 14 amino acids long. The germline gives CDR1 GTSNPN, CDR2 SVGIG (reference sequence). The CDR3 DNA reads as TGTGCCTGGAGTGGAGGGACTCATACCTACGAGCAGTACTTC. Its translation is CAWSGGTHTYEQYF.

This clonotype was observed many times. The chain employs TRBV20-1 and TRBJ2-5, with 9 bases identical to TRBD2. J lost 5 bases, V lost 3 bases, and 7 bases had no gene match. CDR3 size: 14 residues. Germline CDR1 DFQATT, CDR2 SNEGSKA (reference sequence). CDR3 nucleotides: TGCAGTGCTAGTCCGGTAGCGGGAGTTGAGACCCAGTACTTC. Translating it yields CSASPVAGVETQYF.

V usage is TRBV20-1 and J usage is TRBJ2-7; TRBD1 agrees at 8 bases. Germline lookup yields CDR1 DFQATT and CDR2 SNEGSKA (reference sequence). Unmatched junction bases numbered 5, after V lost 5 bases and J lost 2 bases. This CDR3 region has 13 residues. CDR3 nucleotides: TGCAGTGCTCAGGGGGCAAGGACCTACGAGCAGTACTTC. It encodes CSAQGARTYEQYF.

This clonotype was seen ten or more times. The chain employs TRBV10-2 and TRBJ1-5, with unresolved D. Per the germline V gene, CDR1 is WSHSY and CDR2 is SAAADI. The CDR3 loop spans 14 amino acids. Trimming removed 1 base from V and 3 bases from J, with 7 bases in between. The CDR3 DNA sequence: TGCGCCAGCAGTGAGTATAGTTACAATCAGCCCCAGCATTTT. Protein sequence: CASSEYSYNQPQHF.

Ten or more counts support this clonotype. This rearrangement joins TRBV19 to TRBJ2-7; D uncertain. The germline V and J ends were trimmed by 7 bases and 5 bases, with 9 bases remaining between them. Looked up from germline, CDR1 is LNHDA and CDR2 is SQIVND (reference sequence). The CDR3 length is 11 residues. CDR3 sequence reads: CASKEGDEQYF. For the CDR3, the DNA is TGTGCCAGTAAAGAAGGCGACGAGCAGTACTTC.

This clonotype was counted many times. The CDR3, as DNA: TGTGCCAGCAGTTTATACCGCGGGAGGGAGACCCAGTACTTC. Its translation: CASSLYRGRETQYF. V usage is TRBV27 and J usage is TRBJ2-5, with 8 bases lining up with TRBD2. The length of the CDR3 is 14 residues. The V gene end was trimmed by 1 base and the J gene end by 5 bases; junction bases not matched to a gene: 3. Germline lookup yields CDR1 MNHEY and CDR2 SMNVEV (reference sequence).

This clonotype has just a few counts. J is TRBJ2-7 and V is TRBV12-3 or TRBV12-4; the match to TRBD2 covers 8 bases. V was clipped by 5 bases and J by 4 bases; unmatched bases: 7. The CDR3 extends over 14 amino acids. CDR3 sequence: CASSPSGRGYEQYF. The CDR3 nucleotides read TGTGCCAGCAGTCCCAGCGGGAGAGGGTACGAGCAGTACTTC.

This clonotype was detected ten times or more. V gene TRBV2 combines with J gene TRBJ2-7, with TRBD1 matching 10 bases. The CDR3 covers 14 residues. Germline trimming cut 6 bases from V and 5 bases from J; bases unmatched to any gene: 7. Per germline, CDR1 SNHLY and CDR2 FYNNEI. CDR3: CASRPGDRGHEQYF. DNA of the CDR3: TGTGCCAGCAGACCCGGGGACAGGGGACACGAGCAGTACTTC.

This clonotype showed up many times. A far more abundant clone sits one base away, making this likely a read error. V and J are TRBV11-2 and TRBJ2-5; D remains unclear. The V gene's germline CDR1 is SGHAT and CDR2 FQNNGV. Between the trimmed V and J ends, which lost 3 bases and 5 bases, there was a span of 4 bases. The CDR3 sequence is 11 residues long. The CDR3 sequence: CASSLMETQYF. CDR3 DNA: TGTGCCAGCAGCTTGATGGAGACCCAGTACTTC.

This clonotype appeared many times. This sequence joins TRBV4-1 and TRBJ2-2, with D possibly being TRBD2 (5 bases). The CDR3 consists of 18 residues. Looked up from germline, CDR1 is MGHRA and CDR2 is YSYEKL. Trimming removed 0 bases at V and 2 bases at J, with 16 bases between. CDR3 coding DNA: TGCGCCAGCAGCCAAGACTCGGTCGTCAGCGGCAACACCGGGGAGCTGTTTTTT. It encodes CASSQDSVVSGNTGELFF.

The table lists this clonotype with a count of one. The V and J genes are TRBV6-5 and TRBJ1-5; the D is unclear. The CDR3 totals 15 residues. Germline lookup yields CDR1 MNHEY and CDR2 SVGAGI. V lost 0 bases to trimming and J lost 3 bases, with 9 bases between them. The CDR3 nucleotides are TGTGCCAGCAGTTACTCATCGGGTTTCAATCAGCCCCAGCATTTT. Translated, it gives CASSYSSGFNQPQHF.

This clonotype was found many times. One end of the junction fails to match germline, which may point to a read error. The chain carries TRBV5-1 and TRBJ1-2; 9 bases map to TRBD1. The germline gives CDR1 SGHRS, CDR2 YFSETQ. The CDR3 consists of 16 residues. In DNA, the CDR3 is TGCGCCAACAGCCCGTTAACAGGGGGCGCCAACTATGGCTACACCTTC. Translation gives CANSPLTGGANYGYTF.

This clonotype was recorded once. The V gene is TRBV6-4, the J gene TRBJ2-1; TRBD2 matches at 8 bases. The CDR3 loop spans 18 amino acids. Per germline, CDR1 MRHNA and CDR2 SNTAGT. The V gene end was trimmed by 0 bases and the J gene end by 2 bases; junction bases not matched to a gene: 9. The CDR3 loop is CASSDSFNAGGTYNEQFF. CDR3 bases: TGTGCCAGCAGTGACTCCTTTAATGCGGGAGGCACCTACAATGAGCAGTTCTTC.

This clonotype was seen ten or more times. The J gene is TRBJ2-7, the V gene TRBV19; 9 bases are a match to TRBD1. The CDR3 has 14 amino acids. The V and J ends lost 5 bases and 3 bases, in that order; junction bases with no gene match: 5. Per the germline V gene, CDR1 is LNHDA and CDR2 is SQIVND (reference sequence). CDR3 sequence: CASSEQGAVYEQYF. CDR3 nucleotide sequence: TGTGCCAGTAGTGAACAGGGGGCGGTCTACGAGCAGTACTTC.

This clonotype was seen repeatedly, ten times or more. The CDR3 DNA is TGTGCCAGCAGTTACAGAACCGGGACAGCGCCCTACGAGCAGTACTTC. Protein product: CASSYRTGTAPYEQYF. The gene calls are TRBV6-2 or TRBV6-3 and TRBJ2-7, with 7 bases aligning to TRBD1. The CDR3 contains 16 residues. The J segment lost 2 bases and the V segment lost 2 bases, leaving 9 bases of the junction unmatched. Germline V gives CDR1 MNHEY, CDR2 SVGEGT.